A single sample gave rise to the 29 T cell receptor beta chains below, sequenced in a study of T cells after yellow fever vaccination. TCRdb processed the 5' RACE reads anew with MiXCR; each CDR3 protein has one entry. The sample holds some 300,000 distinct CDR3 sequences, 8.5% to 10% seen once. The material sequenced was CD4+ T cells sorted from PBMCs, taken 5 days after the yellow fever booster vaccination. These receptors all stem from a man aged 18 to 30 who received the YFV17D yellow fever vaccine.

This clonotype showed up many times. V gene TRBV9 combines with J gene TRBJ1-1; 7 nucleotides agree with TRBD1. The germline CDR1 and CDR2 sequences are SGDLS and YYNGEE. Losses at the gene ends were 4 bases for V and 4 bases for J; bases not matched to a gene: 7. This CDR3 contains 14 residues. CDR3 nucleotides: TGTGCCAGCAGCCCCCGACAGGGTACCACTGAAGCTTTCTTT. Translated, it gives CASSPRQGTTEAFF.

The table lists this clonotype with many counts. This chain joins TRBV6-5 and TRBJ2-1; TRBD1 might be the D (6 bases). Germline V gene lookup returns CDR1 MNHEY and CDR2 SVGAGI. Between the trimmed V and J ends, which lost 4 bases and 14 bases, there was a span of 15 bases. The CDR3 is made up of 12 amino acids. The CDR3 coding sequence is TGTGCCAGCAGTTCACAGGGTTTGGCGAAGTTCTTC. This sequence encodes CASSSQGLAKFF.

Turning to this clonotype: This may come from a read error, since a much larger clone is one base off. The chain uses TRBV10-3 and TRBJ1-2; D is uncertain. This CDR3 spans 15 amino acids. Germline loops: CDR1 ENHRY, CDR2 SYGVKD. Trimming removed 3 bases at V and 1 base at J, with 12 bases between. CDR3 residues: CAISEGMDDNYGYTF. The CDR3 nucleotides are TGTGCCATCAGTGAAGGCATGGATGATAACTATGGCTACACCTTC.

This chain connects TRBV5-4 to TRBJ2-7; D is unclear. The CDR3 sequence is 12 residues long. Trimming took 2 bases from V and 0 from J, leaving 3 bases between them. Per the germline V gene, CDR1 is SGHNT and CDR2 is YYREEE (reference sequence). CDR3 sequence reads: CASSFASYEQYF. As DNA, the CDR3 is TGTGCCAGCAGCTTCGCCTCCTACGAGCAGTACTTC.

As DNA, the CDR3 is TGTGCCAGCAGAATACTAGCGGGGGGGCCAGCAGATACGCAGTATTTT. Residues: CASRILAGGPADTQYF. The V call is TRBV6-5, the J call TRBJ2-3; 13 positions agree with TRBD2. Looked up from germline, CDR1 is MNHEY and CDR2 is SVGAGI. V lost 6 bases, J lost 4 bases, and 7 bases stayed unmatched. CDR3 length: 16 amino acids.

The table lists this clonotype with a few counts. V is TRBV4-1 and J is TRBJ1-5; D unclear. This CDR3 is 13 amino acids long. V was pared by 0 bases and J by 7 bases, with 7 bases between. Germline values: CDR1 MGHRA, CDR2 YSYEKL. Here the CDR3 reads CASSQDWRQPQHF. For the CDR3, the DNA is TGCGCCAGCAGCCAAGATTGGAGGCAGCCCCAGCATTTT.

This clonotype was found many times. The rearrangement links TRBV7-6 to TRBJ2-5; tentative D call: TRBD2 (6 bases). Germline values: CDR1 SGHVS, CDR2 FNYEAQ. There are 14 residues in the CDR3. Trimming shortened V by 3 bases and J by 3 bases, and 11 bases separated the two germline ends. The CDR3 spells CASSFTGGEETQYF. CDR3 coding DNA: TGTGCCAGCAGCTTTACGGGCGGGGAAGAGACCCAGTACTTC.

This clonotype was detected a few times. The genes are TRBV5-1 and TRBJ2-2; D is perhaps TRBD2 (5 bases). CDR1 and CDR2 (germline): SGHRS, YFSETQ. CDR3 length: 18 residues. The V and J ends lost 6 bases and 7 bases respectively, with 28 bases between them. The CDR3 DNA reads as TGCGCCAGCACCATTATAAGCTCATCGAGGGCGGCGAGCGGGGAGCTGTTTTTT. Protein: CASTIISSSRAASGELFF.

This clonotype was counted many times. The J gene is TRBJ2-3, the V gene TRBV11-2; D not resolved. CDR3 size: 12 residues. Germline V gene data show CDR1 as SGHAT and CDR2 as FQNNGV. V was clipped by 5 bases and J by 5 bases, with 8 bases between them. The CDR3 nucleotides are TGTGCCAGCAGCCTCACGATAGATACGCAGTATTTT. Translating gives CASSLTIDTQYF.

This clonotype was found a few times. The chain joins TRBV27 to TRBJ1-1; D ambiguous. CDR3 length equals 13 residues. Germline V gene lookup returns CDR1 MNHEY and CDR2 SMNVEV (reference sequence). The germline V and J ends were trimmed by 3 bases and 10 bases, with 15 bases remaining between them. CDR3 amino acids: CASSFGSPGLAFF. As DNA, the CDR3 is TGTGCCAGCAGTTTTGGGTCACCGGGTTTAGCTTTCTTT.

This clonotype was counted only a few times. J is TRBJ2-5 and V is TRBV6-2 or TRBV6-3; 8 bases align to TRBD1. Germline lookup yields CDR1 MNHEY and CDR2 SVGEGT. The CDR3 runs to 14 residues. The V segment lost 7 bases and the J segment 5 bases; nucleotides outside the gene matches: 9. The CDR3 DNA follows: TGTGCCAGCACGCAGGGGGCAATTTGGGAGACCCAGTACTTC. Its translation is CASTQGAIWETQYF.

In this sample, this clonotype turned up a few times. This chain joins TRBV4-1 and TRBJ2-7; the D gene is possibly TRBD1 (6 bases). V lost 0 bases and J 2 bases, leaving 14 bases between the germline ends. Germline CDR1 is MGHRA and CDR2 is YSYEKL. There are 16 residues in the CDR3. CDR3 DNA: TGCGCCAGCAGCCAAGATCCAGGGGAGTTGGCCTACGAGCAGTACTTC. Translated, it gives CASSQDPGELAYEQYF.

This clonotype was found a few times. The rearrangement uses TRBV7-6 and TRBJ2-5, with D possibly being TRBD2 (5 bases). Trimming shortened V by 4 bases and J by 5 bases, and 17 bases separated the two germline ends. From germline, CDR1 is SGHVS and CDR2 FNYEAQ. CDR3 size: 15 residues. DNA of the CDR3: TGTGCCAGCAGCTCGCTTGCCGGAGCGGTGGAGACCCAGTACTTC. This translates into CASSSLAGAVETQYF.

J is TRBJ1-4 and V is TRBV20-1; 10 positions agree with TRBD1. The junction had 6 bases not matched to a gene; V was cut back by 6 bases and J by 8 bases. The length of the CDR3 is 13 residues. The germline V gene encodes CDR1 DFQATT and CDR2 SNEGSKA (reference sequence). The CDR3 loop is CSATRQGAEKLFF. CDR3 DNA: TGCAGTGCAACTAGACAGGGGGCGGAAAAACTGTTTTTT.

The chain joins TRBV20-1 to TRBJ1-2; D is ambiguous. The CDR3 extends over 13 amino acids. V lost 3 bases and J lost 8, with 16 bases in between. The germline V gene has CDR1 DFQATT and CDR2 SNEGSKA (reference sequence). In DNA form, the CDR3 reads TGCAGTGCTAGTTCTGGGAAGATGAGGGGCTACACCTTC. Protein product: CSASSGKMRGYTF.

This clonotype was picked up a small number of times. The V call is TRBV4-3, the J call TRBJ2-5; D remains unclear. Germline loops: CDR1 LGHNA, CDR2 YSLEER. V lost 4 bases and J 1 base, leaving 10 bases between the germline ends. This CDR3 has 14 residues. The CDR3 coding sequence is TGCGCCAGCAGCCGCGACGCGGTCCAAGAGACCCAGTACTTC. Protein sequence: CASSRDAVQETQYF.

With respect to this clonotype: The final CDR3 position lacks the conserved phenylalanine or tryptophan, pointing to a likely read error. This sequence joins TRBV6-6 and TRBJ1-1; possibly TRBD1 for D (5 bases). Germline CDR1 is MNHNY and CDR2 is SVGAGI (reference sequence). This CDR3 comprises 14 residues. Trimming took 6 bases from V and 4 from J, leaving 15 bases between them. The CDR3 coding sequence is TGTGCCAGCAGAAGGGCTAGGGACCCCACTGAAGCTTTCTCT. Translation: CASRRARDPTEAFS.

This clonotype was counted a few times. CDR3 coding DNA: TGCGCCAGCAGCCCAGACATCGCCGGCTCCTATAATTCACCCCTCCACTTT. Amino acids: CASSPDIAGSYNSPLHF. J is TRBJ1-6 and V is TRBV5-1; no firm D call. CDR1 is SGHRS, CDR2 YFSETQ, per germline. Trimming removed 4 bases at V and 0 bases at J, with 14 bases between. This CDR3 has 17 residues.

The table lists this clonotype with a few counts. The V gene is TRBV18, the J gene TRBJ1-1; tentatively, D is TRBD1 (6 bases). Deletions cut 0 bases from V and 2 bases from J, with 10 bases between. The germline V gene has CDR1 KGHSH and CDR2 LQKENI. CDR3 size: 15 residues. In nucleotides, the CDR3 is TGTGCCAGCTCACCACCCAGGGGATCAAACACTGAAGCTTTCTTT. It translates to CASSPPRGSNTEAFF.

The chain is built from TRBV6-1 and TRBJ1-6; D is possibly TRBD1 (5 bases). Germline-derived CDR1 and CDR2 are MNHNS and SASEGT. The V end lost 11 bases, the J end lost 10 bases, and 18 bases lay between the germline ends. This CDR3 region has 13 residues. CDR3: CAGQQEIYSPLHF. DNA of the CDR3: TGTGCCGGCCAACAGGAGATATACTCACCCCTCCACTTT.

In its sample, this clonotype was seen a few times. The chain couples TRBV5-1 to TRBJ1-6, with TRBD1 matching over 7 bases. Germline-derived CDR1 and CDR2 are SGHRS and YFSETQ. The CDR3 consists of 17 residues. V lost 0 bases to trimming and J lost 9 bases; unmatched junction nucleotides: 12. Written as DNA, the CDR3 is TGCGCCAGCAGCTTGGAAGCGACAGGGTTCTATGGTTCACCCCTCCACTTT. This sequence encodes CASSLEATGFYGSPLHF.

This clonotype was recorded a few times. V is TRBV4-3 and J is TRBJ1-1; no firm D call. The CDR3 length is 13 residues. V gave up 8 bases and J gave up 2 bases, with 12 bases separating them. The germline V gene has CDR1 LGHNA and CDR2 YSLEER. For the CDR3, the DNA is TGCGCCAGCCGGAAAGCGATTAACACTGAAGCTTTCTTT. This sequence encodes CASRKAINTEAFF.

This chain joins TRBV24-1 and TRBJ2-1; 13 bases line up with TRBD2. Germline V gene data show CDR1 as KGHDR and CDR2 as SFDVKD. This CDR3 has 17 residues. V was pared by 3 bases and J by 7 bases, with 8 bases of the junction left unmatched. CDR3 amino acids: CATSDHRTSGGGNEQFF. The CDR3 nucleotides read TGTGCCACCAGTGATCACCGGACTAGCGGGGGAGGGAATGAGCAGTTCTTC.

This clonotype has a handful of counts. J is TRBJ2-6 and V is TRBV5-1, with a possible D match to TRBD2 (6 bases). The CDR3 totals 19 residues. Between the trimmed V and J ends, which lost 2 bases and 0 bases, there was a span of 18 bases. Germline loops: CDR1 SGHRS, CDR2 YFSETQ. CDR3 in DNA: TGCGCCAGCAGCTTCTACTACTCCGGGAGAGTCTCTGGGGCCAACGTCCTGACTTTC. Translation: CASSFYYSGRVSGANVLTF.

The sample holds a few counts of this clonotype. CDR3 sequence: CASSVDRADTQYF. CDR3 nucleotides: TGTGCCAGCAGTGTCGACAGGGCAGATACGCAGTATTTT. This chain links TRBV5-4 with TRBJ2-3, with 7 bases that match TRBD1. Germline CDR1 SGHNT, CDR2 YYREEE (reference sequence). This CDR3 region has 13 residues. The ends lost 5 bases at V and 4 bases at J; junction bases unmatched: 4. Combining the CDR3 with reference TRBV5-4 and TRBJ2-3 gives the whole variable domain ETGVTQSPTHLIKTRGQQVTLRCSSQSGHNTVSWYQQALGQGPQFIFQYYREEENGRGNFPPRFSGLQFPNYSSELNVNALELDDSALYLCASSVDRADTQYFGPGTRLTVL.

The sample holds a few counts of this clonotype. CDR3 nucleotide sequence: TGTGCCAGCAGCGTCGCCGGGATATTGAACACTGAAGCTTTCTTT. Its protein product is CASSVAGILNTEAFF. This rearrangement joins TRBV7-2 to TRBJ1-1, with unresolved D. Germline CDR1 and CDR2: SGHTA and FQGNSA. The V gene lost 5 bases and the J gene lost 0 bases, with 13 bases spanning the gap. The CDR3 loop spans 15 amino acids.

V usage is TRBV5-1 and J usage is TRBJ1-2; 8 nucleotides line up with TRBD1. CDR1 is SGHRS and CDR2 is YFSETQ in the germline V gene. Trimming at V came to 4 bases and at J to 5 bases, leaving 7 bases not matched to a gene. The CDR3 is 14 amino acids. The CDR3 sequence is CASSVDRGWYGYTF. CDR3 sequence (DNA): TGCGCCAGCAGCGTCGACAGGGGTTGGTATGGCTACACCTTC.

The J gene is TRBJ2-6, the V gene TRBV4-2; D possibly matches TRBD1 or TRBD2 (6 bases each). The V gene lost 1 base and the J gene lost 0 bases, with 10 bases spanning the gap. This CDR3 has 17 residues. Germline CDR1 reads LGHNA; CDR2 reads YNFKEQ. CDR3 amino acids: CASSQAGAFSGANVLTF. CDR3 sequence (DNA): TGTGCCAGCAGCCAAGCGGGGGCATTCTCTGGGGCCAACGTCCTGACTTTC.

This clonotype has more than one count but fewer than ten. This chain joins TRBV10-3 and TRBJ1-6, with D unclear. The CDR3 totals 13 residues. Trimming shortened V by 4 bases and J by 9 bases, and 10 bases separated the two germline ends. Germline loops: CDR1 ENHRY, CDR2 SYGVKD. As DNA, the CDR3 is TGTGCCATCAGTGGAGGGCCGATTTCACCCCTCCACTTT. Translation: CAISGGPISPLHF.